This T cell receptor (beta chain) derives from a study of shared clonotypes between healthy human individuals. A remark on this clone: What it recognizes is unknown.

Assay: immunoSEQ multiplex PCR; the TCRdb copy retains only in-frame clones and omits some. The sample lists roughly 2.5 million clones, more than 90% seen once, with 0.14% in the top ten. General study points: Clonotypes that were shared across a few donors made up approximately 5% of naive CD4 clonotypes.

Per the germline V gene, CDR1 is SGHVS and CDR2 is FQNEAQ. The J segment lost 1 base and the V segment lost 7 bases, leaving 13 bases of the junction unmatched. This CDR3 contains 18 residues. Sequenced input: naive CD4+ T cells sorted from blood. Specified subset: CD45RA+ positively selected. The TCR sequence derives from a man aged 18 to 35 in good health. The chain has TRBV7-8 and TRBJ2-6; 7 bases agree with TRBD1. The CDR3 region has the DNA TGTGCCAGCACCCATTACAGAAACAGGGGATCTGGGGCCAACGTCCTGACTTTC. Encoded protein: CASTHYRNRGSGANVLTF.